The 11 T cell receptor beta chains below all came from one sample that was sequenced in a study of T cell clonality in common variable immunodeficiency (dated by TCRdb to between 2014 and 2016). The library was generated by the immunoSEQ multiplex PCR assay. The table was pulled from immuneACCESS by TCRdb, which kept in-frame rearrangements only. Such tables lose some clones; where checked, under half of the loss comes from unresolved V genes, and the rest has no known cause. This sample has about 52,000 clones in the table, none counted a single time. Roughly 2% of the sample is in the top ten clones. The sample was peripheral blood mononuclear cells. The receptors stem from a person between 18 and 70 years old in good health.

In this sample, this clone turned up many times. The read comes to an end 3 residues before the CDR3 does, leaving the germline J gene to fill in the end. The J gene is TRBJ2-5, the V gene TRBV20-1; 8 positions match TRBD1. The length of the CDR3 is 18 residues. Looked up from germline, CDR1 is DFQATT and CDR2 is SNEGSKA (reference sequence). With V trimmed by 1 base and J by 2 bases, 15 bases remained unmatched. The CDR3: CSARVMGRGLSLQETQYF. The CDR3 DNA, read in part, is TGCAGTGCTAGAGTTATGGGCAGGGGGCTCAGCCTTCAAGAGACC.

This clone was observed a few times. CDR3 bases read: TGCAGTGCTAGCCAGTCGGGGATTGAG. Its translation: CSASQSGIE. The full CDR3 protein is CSASQSGIEQFF. This sequence joins TRBV20-1 and TRBJ2-1; TRBD2 might be the D (5 bases). Read data end 3 residues before the CDR3 end; the end is taken from the germline J gene. Germline assignment: CDR1 DFQATT and CDR2 SNEGSKA (reference sequence). The CDR3 extends over 12 amino acids. V dropped 3 bases and J dropped 9 bases, with 12 bases sitting between them.

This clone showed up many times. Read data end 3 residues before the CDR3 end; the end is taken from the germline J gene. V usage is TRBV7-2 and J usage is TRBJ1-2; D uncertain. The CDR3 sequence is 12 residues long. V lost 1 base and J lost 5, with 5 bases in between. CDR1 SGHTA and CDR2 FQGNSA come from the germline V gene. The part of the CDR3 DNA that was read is TGTGCCAGCAGCTTAGTAGGGTATGGC. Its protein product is CASSLVGYG. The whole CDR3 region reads CASSLVGYGYTF. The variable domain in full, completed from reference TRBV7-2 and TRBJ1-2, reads GAGVSQSPSNKVTEKGKDVELRCDPISGHTALYWYRQSLGQGLEFLIYFQGNSAPDKSGLPSDRFSAERTGGSVSTLTIQRTQQEDSAVYLCASSLVGYGYTFGSGTRLTVV.

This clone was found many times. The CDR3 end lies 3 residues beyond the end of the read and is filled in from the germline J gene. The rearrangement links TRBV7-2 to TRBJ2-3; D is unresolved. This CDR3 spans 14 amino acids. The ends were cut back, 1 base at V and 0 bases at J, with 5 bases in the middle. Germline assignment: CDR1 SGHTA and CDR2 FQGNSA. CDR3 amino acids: CASSLDGSTDTQYF. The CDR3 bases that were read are TGTGCCAGCAGCTTAGACGGTAGCACAGATACG.

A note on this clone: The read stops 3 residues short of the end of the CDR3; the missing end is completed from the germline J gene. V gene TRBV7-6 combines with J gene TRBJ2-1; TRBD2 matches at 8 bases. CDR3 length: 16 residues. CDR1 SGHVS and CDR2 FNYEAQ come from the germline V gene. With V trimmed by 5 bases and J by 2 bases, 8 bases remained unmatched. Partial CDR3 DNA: TGTGCCAGCAGCCCCCCCCTAGCGGGCACCTACAATGAG. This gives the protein CASSPPLAGTYNE. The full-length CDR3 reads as CASSPPLAGTYNEQFF.

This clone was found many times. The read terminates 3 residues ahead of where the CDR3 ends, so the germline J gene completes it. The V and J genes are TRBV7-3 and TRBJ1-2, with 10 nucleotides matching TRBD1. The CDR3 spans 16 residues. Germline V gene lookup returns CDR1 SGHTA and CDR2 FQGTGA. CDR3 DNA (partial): TGTGCCAGCAGCGCCGCCCCCGGGACAGGGGTGGGGGGC. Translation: CASSAAPGTGVGG. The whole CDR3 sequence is CASSAAPGTGVGGYTF. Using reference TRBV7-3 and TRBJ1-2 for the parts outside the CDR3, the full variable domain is GAGVSQTPSNKVTEKGKYVELRCDPISGHTALYWYRQSLGQGPEFLIYFQGTGAADDSGLPNDRFFAVRPEGSVSTLKIQRTERGDSAVYLCASSAAPGTGVGGYTFGSGTRLTVV.

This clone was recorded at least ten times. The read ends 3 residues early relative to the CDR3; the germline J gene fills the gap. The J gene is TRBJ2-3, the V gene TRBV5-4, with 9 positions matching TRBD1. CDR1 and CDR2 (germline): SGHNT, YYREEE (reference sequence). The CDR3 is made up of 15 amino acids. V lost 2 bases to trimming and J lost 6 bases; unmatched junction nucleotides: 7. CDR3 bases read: TGTGCCAGCAGCTTTAGGACAGGGGCCCCGGATACG. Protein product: CASSFRTGAPDT. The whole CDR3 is CASSFRTGAPDTQYF.

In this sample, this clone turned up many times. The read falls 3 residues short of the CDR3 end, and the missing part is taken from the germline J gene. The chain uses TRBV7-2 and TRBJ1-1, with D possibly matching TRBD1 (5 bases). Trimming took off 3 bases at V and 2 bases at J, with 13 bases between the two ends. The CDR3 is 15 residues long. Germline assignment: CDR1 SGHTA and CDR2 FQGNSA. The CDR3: CASSFIDSYNTEAFF. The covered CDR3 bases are TGTGCCAGCAGCTTTATTGACAGCTATAACACTGAA.

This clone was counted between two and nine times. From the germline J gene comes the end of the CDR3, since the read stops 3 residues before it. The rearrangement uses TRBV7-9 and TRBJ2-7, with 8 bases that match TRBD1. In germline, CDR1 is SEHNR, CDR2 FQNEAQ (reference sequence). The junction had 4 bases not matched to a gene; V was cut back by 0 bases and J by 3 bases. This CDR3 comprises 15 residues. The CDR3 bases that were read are TGTGCCAGCAGCTTAGCTGGGACAGGCGGCTACGAG. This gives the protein CASSLAGTGGYE. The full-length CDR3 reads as CASSLAGTGGYEQYF.

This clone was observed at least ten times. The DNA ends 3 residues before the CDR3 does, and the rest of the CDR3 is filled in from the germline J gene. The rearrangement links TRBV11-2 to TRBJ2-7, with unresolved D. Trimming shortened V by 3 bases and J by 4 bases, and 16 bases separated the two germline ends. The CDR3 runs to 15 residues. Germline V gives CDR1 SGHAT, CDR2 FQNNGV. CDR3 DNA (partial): TGTGCCAGCAGCTTCGGTCCCACTTCCCCGTACGAG. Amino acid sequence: CASSFGPTSPYE. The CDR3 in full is CASSFGPTSPYEQYF.

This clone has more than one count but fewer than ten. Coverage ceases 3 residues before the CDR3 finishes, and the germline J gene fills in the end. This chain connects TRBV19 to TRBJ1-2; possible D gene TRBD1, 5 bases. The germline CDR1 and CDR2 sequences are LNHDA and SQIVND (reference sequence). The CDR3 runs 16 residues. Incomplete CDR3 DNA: TGTGCCAGTAGTACCAGGGCTTCGAAGACCTACAATGAC. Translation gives CASSTRASKTYND. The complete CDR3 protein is CASSTRASKTYNDYTF.